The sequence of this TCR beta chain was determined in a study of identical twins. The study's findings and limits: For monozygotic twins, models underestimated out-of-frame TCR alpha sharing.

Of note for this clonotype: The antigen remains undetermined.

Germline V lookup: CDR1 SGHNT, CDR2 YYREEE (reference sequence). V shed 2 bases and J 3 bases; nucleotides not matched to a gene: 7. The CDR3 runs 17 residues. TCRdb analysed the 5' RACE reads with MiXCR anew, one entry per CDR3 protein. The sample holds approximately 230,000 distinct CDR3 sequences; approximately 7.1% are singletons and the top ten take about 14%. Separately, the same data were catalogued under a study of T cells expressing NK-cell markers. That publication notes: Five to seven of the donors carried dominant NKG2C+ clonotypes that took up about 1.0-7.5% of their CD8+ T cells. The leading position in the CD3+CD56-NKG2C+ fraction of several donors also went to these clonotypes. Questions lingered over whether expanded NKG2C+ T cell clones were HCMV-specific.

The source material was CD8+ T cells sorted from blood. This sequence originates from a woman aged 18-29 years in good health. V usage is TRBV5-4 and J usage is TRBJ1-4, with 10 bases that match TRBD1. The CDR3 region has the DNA TGTGCCAGCAGCTTTGGGGGACAGGGGCTGTCTAATGAAAAACTGTTTTTT. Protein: CASSFGGQGLSNEKLFF. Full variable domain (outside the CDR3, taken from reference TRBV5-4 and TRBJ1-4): ETGVTQSPTHLIKTRGQQVTLRCSSQSGHNTVSWYQQALGQGPQFIFQYYREEENGRGNFPPRFSGLQFPNYSSELNVNALELDDSALYLCASSFGGQGLSNEKLFFGSGTQLSVL.